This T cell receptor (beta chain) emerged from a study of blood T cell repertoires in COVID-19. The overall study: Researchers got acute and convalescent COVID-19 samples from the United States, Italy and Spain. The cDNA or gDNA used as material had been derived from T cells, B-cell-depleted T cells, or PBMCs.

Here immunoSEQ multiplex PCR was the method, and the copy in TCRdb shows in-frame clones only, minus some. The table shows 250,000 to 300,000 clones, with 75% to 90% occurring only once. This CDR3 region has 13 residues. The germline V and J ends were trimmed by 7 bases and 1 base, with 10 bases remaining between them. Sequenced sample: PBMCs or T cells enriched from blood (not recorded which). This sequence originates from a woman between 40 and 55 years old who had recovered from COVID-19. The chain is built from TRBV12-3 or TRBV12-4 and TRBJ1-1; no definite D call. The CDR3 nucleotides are TGTGCCAGCACCCCATGGAGGAACACTGAAGCTTTCTTT. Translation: CASTPWRNTEAFF.